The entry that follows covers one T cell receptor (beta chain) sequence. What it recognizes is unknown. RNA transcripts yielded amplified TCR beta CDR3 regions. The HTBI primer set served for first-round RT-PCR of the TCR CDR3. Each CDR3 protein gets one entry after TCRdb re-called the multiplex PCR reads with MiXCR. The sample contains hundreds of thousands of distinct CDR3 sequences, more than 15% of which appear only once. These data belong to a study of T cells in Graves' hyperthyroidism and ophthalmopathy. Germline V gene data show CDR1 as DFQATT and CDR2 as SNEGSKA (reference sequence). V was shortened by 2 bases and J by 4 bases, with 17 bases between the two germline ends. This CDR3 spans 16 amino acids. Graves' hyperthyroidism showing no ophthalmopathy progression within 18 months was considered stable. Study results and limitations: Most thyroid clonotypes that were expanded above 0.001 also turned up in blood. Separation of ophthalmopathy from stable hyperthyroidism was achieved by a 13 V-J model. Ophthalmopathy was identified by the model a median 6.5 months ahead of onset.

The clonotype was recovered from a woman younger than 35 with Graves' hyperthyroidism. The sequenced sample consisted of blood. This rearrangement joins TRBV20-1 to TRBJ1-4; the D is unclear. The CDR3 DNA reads TGCAGTGCTAGACTTGACCGCCCGGGCCTTAATGAAAAACTGTTTTTT. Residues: CSARLDRPGLNEKLFF.